One and the same sample provided the 20 T cell receptor beta chains below, sequenced in a study of blood T cell repertoires in COVID-19. Sequencing used immunoSEQ multiplex PCR; TCRdb keeps in-frame clones, though not all of them. The sample has 100,000 or so clones; around nine tenths are singletons. The sequenced material came from peripheral blood. The receptors were gathered from a man between 60 and 75 years old with acute or convalescent COVID-19.

The chain has TRBV10-2 and TRBJ1-1, with 9 bases aligning to TRBD1. This CDR3 has 15 residues. The germline CDR1 and CDR2 sequences are WSHSY and SAAADI. The ends lost 6 bases at V and 1 base at J; junction bases unmatched: 6. The CDR3 bases are TGCGCCAGCAGGGTACTGGGACAGGGGAACACTGAAGCTTTCTTT. It yields the protein CASRVLGQGNTEAFF.

The rearrangement joins TRBV2 to TRBJ1-6, with D hard to call. V was trimmed by 4 bases and J by 4 bases, leaving 8 bases between them. CDR1 is SNHLY and CDR2 is FYNNEI in the germline V gene. This CDR3 comprises 14 residues. The CDR3 sequence: CASSGLKYNSPLHF. The DNA of the CDR3 is TGTGCCAGCAGTGGACTGAAGTATAATTCACCCCTCCACTTT.

The chain is built from TRBV5-1 and TRBJ2-5; 13 bases line up with TRBD2. CDR1 and CDR2 (germline): SGHRS, YFSETQ. CDR3 length equals 15 residues. Losses at the gene ends were 4 bases for V and 2 bases for J; bases not matched to a gene: 2. CDR3 residues: CASSGGLAGQETQYF. DNA for the CDR3: TGCGCCAGCAGCGGGGGACTAGCGGGACAAGAGACCCAGTACTTC.

This chain uses TRBV5-6 with TRBJ1-1; perhaps TRBD1 as D (5 bases). The germline CDR1 and CDR2 sequences are SGHDT and YYEEEE. The germline V and J ends were trimmed by 4 bases and 0 bases, with 10 bases remaining between them. The CDR3 covers 14 residues. CDR3 in DNA: TGTGCCAGCAGCGGGGACTACATGAACACTGAAGCTTTCTTT. This translates into CASSGDYMNTEAFF.

This rearrangement joins TRBV30 to TRBJ1-5; possible D gene TRBD1, 6 bases. V lost 0 bases and J 5 bases, leaving 8 bases between the germline ends. The CDR3 has 13 amino acids. Germline assignment: CDR1 GTSNPN and CDR2 SVGIG (reference sequence). Here the CDR3 reads CAWSVPGDQPQHF. The CDR3 DNA reads as TGTGCCTGGAGTGTTCCAGGGGATCAGCCCCAGCATTTT.

The rearrangement links TRBV5-1 to TRBJ2-7; TRBD1 might be the D (5 bases). Germline V lookup: CDR1 SGHRS, CDR2 YFSETQ. V was trimmed by 8 bases and J by 0 bases, leaving 12 bases between them. CDR3 length: 13 residues. The CDR3 sequence: CASSGHFSYEQYF. The DNA for the CDR3 is TGCGCCAGTTCCGGACATTTCTCCTACGAGCAGTACTTC.

The CDR3 is CASSQTSGGLTDTQYF. CDR3 in DNA: TGTGCCAGCAGCCAAACTAGCGGGGGGCTTACAGATACGCAGTATTTT. The V call is TRBV14, the J call TRBJ2-3; TRBD2 agrees at 12 bases. The CDR3 loop spans 16 amino acids. V shed 2 bases, J shed 3 bases, and the junction held 3 bases outside the gene matches. Looked up from germline, CDR1 is SGHDN and CDR2 is FVKESK. The variable domain in full, with the rest retrieved from reference TRBV14 and TRBJ2-3, is EAGVTQFPSHSVIEKGQTVTLRCDPISGHDNLYWYRRVMGKEIKFLLHFVKESKQDESGMPNNRFLAERTGGTYSTLKVQPAELEDSGVYFCASSQTSGGLTDTQYFGPGTRLTVL.

This chain links TRBV12-3 or TRBV12-4 with TRBJ2-1, with 9 bases fitting TRBD1. The V segment lost 6 bases and the J segment 7 bases; nucleotides outside the gene matches: 4. The CDR3 is made up of 13 amino acids. CDR3 coding DNA: TGTGCCAGCAGGTGGGACAGGGAAAATGAGCAGTTCTTC. It yields the protein CASRWDRENEQFF.

The chain couples TRBV19 to TRBJ1-4, with D unresolved. V lost 3 bases, J lost 8 bases, and 10 bases lay in between. Germline V CDR1 and CDR2: LNHDA, SQIVND (reference sequence). The CDR3 length is 13 residues. The DNA of the CDR3 is TGTGCCAGTAGTATTTCCGGGAGGGAAAAACTGTTTTTT. It translates to CASSISGREKLFF.

This clone was detected once. The gene calls are TRBV6-1 and TRBJ1-1; possibly TRBD1 for D (5 bases). Germline V gives CDR1 MNHNS, CDR2 SASEGT. With 4 bases removed from V and 0 bases from J, the gap between germline ends came to 15 bases. This CDR3 has 16 amino acids. Written as DNA, the CDR3 is TGTGCCAGCAGTGGGACCGGGGGGATGATGAACACTGAAGCTTTCTTT. Encoded protein: CASSGTGGMMNTEAFF.

The chain has TRBV6-1 and TRBJ1-4; D not certain. The CDR3 runs to 13 residues. CDR1 is MNHNS, CDR2 SASEGT, per germline. V lost 0 bases to trimming and J lost 8 bases, with 7 bases between them. The DNA for the CDR3 is TGTGCCAGCAGTGAAGCGAGGGCAGAAAAACTGTTTTTT. Protein: CASSEARAEKLFF.

This clone was found a few times. This chain connects TRBV29-1 to TRBJ2-1; D perhaps matches TRBD1 (5 bases). The length of the CDR3 is 15 residues. Germline CDR1 is SQVTM and CDR2 is ANQGSEA. The germline V and J ends were trimmed by 2 bases and 6 bases, with 17 bases remaining between them. CDR3: CSVEPPRARINEQFF. In DNA, the CDR3 is TGCAGCGTTGAACCCCCCAGGGCTAGGATCAATGAGCAGTTCTTC.

This chain uses TRBV7-6 with TRBJ1-2; 10 bases are a match to TRBD1. CDR1 and CDR2 (germline): SGHVS, FNYEAQ. The junction had 13 bases not matched to a gene; V was cut back by 4 bases and J by 2 bases. The CDR3 loop spans 18 amino acids. The DNA for the CDR3 is TGTGCCAGCAGCTCGCACATTGGGACAGGGGATTCCAACTATGGCTACACCTTC. It encodes CASSSHIGTGDSNYGYTF.

The chain carries TRBV6-5 and TRBJ2-7; the match to TRBD1 covers 8 bases. CDR1 MNHEY and CDR2 SVGAGI come from the germline V gene. Trimming removed 8 bases from V and 5 bases from J; junction bases left unmatched: 8. This CDR3 contains 13 residues. For the CDR3, the DNA is TGTGCCAGCGGAGGACAGGGTAGCCACGAGCAGTACTTC. Amino acids: CASGGQGSHEQYF.

The CDR3 sequence is CASSLTGGRNTEAFF. CDR3 bases: TGTGCCAGCTCACTAACAGGGGGTAGGAACACTGAAGCTTTCTTT. The V gene is TRBV18, the J gene TRBJ1-1, with 8 bases fitting TRBD1. This CDR3 has 15 residues. After removal of 4 bases from V and 1 base from J, the junction contained 5 bases not matched to a gene. Germline CDR1 KGHSH, CDR2 LQKENI.

The chain carries TRBV4-1 and TRBJ2-1; D unclear. This CDR3 is 14 amino acids long. Looked up from germline, CDR1 is MGHRA and CDR2 is YSYEKL. The V end lost 2 bases, the J end lost 8 bases, and 13 bases lay between the germline ends. The CDR3 region is CASSQNSLAHEQFF. The CDR3 nucleotides read TGCGCCAGCAGCCAAAATTCGCTGGCACATGAGCAGTTCTTC.

The genes are TRBV29-1 and TRBJ1-2; D ambiguous. This CDR3 has 12 residues. Between the trimmed V and J ends, which lost 2 bases and 0 bases, there was a span of 4 bases. In germline, CDR1 is SQVTM, CDR2 ANQGSEA. The CDR3 loop is CSVEQANYGYTF. CDR3 DNA sequence: TGCAGCGTTGAACAGGCTAACTATGGCTACACCTTC.

This clone has a single count. The chain combines TRBV6-2 or TRBV6-3 with TRBJ1-4; tentative D call: TRBD1 (5 bases). In germline, CDR1 is MNHEY, CDR2 SVGEGT. This CDR3 has 12 residues. Trimming shortened V by 2 bases and J by 10 bases, and 8 bases separated the two germline ends. The CDR3 DNA reads as TGTGCCAGCAGTTACCGGACACGAAAACTGTTTTTT. Amino acid sequence: CASSYRTRKLFF.

The chain carries TRBV7-6 and TRBJ1-2; D may be TRBD1 (5 bases). Germline V gene data show CDR1 as SGHVS and CDR2 as FNYEAQ. The CDR3 totals 11 residues. The V gene lost 5 bases and the J gene lost 14 bases, with 15 bases spanning the gap. DNA for the CDR3: TGTGCCAGCAGCCTGGGGCTCAGGGATACCTTC. Translated, it gives CASSLGLRDTF.

The rearrangement uses TRBV7-8 and TRBJ2-2; TRBD2 agrees at 11 bases. The junction had 6 bases not matched to a gene; V was cut back by 6 bases and J by 0 bases. Per the germline V gene, CDR1 is SGHVS and CDR2 is FQNEAQ. CDR3 size: 17 residues. The CDR3 DNA reads as TGTGCCAGCAGGCGGCTAGCGGGGGGCGCGAACACCGGGGAGCTGTTTTTT. Encoded protein: CASRRLAGGANTGELFF. Looking up the rest from reference TRBV7-8 and TRBJ2-2 gives the full variable domain: GAGVSQSPRYKVAKRGQDVALRCDPISGHVSLFWYQQALGQGPEFLTYFQNEAQLDKSGLPSDRFFAERPEGSVSTLKIQRTQQEDSAVYLCASRRLAGGANTGELFFGEGSRLTVL.